The entry below gives a single TCR beta chain sequence along with its context. This sample is drawn from a study of blood T cell repertoires in COVID-19. Study-level information: Italy, Spain and the United States were the sources of the convalescent and acute COVID-19 samples.

The data were produced by immunoSEQ multiplex PCR, yet TCRdb's version contains in-frame clones alone and is incomplete. The sample includes 250,000 or so clones, 90% of them seen just once. Germline values: CDR1 SGHTA, CDR2 FQGNSA. The CDR3 sequence is 15 residues long. V was trimmed by 5 bases and J by 7 bases, leaving 20 bases between them. The rearrangement links TRBV7-2 to TRBJ1-2; D is perhaps TRBD1 (5 bases). This receptor was identified in an older woman with COVID-19, enrolled during active disease. The sequencing sample was made of peripheral blood. The CDR3 sequence is CASSAQGGDRGGYTF. The CDR3 nucleotides are TGTGCCAGCAGCGCGCAGGGAGGGGATCGTGGTGGCTACACCTTC. Full variable domain (outside the CDR3, taken from reference TRBV7-2 and TRBJ1-2): GAGVSQSPSNKVTEKGKDVELRCDPISGHTALYWYRQSLGQGLEFLIYFQGNSAPDKSGLPSDRFSAERTGGSVSTLTIQRTQQEDSAVYLCASSAQGGDRGGYTFGSGTRLTVV.